This T cell receptor (beta chain) appears in the sequencing data of a study of blood T cell dynamics during melanoma immunotherapy (TCRdb year 2020). Concerning the study at large: The patients had metastatic melanoma and were given first-line pembrolizumab or nivolumab plus ipilimumab as standard of care in the United Kingdom. Consecutive patients formed a training cohort, and a further independent group of patients from the same centre was pooled into an external validation set. Peripheral T cell receptor repertoires of metastatic melanoma patients were profiled before and after one cycle of checkpoint inhibitor therapy to find early correlates of response. What the research found in general, with its limitations: Whether the T cell clones driving repertoire changes were melanoma-specific or reflected general immune activation could not be determined in the study. The relatively small sample size was acknowledged as a potential limitation on generalization of the results. Unlike progressors, patients who went on to achieve disease control showed a bifurcated reorganization of the PBMC repertoire at W3, with either increased clonality or increased diversity.

For every bulk PBMC sample, a fixed 350 ng of DNA was loaded. TCR beta CDR3 sequences were amplified from genomic DNA with the immunoSEQ TCRb Assay kit following manufacturer instructions. The KAPA Library Quantification Kit for Illumina platforms was used to quantify the pooled libraries by qPCR. Sequencing of the pooled libraries was done on an Illumina NextSeq 500, with clustering at roughly 0.55-1.1 pM. Under the source paper's analysis protocol: TCR data were analyzed with immunoSEQ ANALYZER and the R LymphoSeq package. A rearrangement efficiency score was calculated as productive divided by the sum of productive and non-productive CDR3 sequences. Clonality was measured with the Gini coefficient and diversity with the Renyi index at alpha=1, compared pairwise between timepoints within each patient. In LymphoSeq, clonal relatedness was computed using an edit distance of 3, and repertoire similarity was computed using the Bhattacharyya coefficient. Linear discriminant analysis on week-3 changes in clonality and diversity was built with the R MASS and caret packages to classify response. Drawn from immuneACCESS, this table holds only the in-frame rearrangements with V and J called that TCRdb kept. Clones are partly lost; checked studies trace under half to an unresolved V gene and leave the rest unexplained. The V and J calls and clone size are taken from that table; D and trimming were inferred from the DNA. This sample lists 9,500 to 11,000 clones; about 91% were detected once. Around 7.2% of the sample is held by the ten biggest clonotypes.

Comments on this clone: Its antigen specificity is not known. No base-level quality is on record; no much larger clone is a single base apart.

The time point label corresponds to: pre-treatment baseline. Blood samples were taken at two points: before treatment (T0) and at week 3 (W3), which came after the first cycle of checkpoint blockade. Except for a couple of patients with rapid clinical progression, response was assessed 12 weeks after the first infusion by RECIST 1.1; disease control meant complete response, partial response or stable disease. Patients were excluded for prior systemic cancer treatment, concomitant immunosuppressant therapy or synchronous other active malignancies. To track both circulating cells and T cell turnover, TCR beta was sequenced from bulk PBMC as well as from plasma cell-free DNA. Lymphoprep and SepMate tubes were used to isolate PBMC from blood, and red cell lysis was then performed. QIAamp DNA Blood Mini kits were used to extract DNA from PBMC and sorted T cell subsets. The input for sequencing was blood, taken from a patient treated with checkpoint blockade. The source is a human donor with melanoma.

The CDR3 region reads CASSVRGGENIQYF. Read as DNA, the sequence is TGTGCCAGCAGTGTCCGGGGAGGAGAAAACATTCAGTACTTC. The sequence links TRBV27 to TRBJ2-4; TRBD2 might be the D gene, on 6 matching bases. V is cut by 5 bases and J by 5 bases, and the space between the germline ends is 13 bases. CDR1 and CDR2 were assigned from the germline V gene (reference sequence) as MNHEY and SMNVEV. The CDR3 spans 14 residues, from the cysteine through the phenylalanine. Just the 42-base CDR3 DNA is kept, in frame starting at base 1.